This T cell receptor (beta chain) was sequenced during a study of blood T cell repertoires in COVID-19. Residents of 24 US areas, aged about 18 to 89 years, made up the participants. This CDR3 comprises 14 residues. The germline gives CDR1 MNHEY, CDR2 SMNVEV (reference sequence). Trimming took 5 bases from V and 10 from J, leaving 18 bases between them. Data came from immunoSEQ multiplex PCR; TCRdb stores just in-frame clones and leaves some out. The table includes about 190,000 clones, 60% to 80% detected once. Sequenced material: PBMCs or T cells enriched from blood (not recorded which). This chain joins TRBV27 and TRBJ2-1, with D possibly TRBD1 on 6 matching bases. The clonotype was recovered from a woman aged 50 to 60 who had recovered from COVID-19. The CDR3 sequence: CASSPQLLQGEQFF. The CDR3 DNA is TGTGCCAGCAGTCCGCAACTCCTACAGGGAGAGCAGTTCTTC.